This is a list of T cell receptor beta chains from one sample in a study of shared clonotypes between healthy human individuals. TCRdb's table, derived via immunoSEQ multiplex PCR, lists solely in-frame clones and lacks some. The profile shows under 350,000 clones, 87% of them singletons. The sample consisted of memory CD8+ T cells sorted from blood. These receptors all stem from a man between 18 and 35 years old in good health. Each CDR3 is given with its conserved first and last residue. Fields, in order: V gene, D gene, J gene, clone size, CDR3 protein, CDR3 DNA. A D gene is named only where the DNA matches it firmly. The size field is filled for only some rows; it gives once, few, many or a size class.

>TRBV27|.|TRBJ2-5|.
CASSLSPLSVTQYF
TGTGCCAGCAGTTTATCCCCCTTATCCGTGACCCAGTACTTC
>TRBV10-1|.|TRBJ1-4|.
CARSPPGPLPNNATNEKLFF
TGCGCCAGGAGCCCCCCGGGGCCACTTCCTAATAACGCAACTAATGAAAAACTGTTTTTT
>TRBV4-1|TRBD1|TRBJ2-7|.
CASSQGMGQGYEQYF
TGCGCCAGCAGCCAAGGGATGGGACAGGGGTACGAGCAGTACTTC
>TRBV2|TRBD1|TRBJ2-7|.
CAIQPIPGGLYEQYF
TGTGCCATCCAACCAATACCAGGGGGCCTCTACGAGCAGTACTTC
>TRBV27|.|TRBJ2-2|.
CASSLIGQLELFF
TGTGCCAGCAGTTTAATAGGACAGTTGGAGCTGTTTTTT
>TRBV20-1|.|TRBJ2-1|.
CRARRGGEQFF
TGCAGGGCCAGACGGGGCGGGGAGCAGTTCTTC
>TRBV7-9|.|TRBJ2-5|.
CASSPLKTQYF
TGCGCCAGCAGCCCCCTGAAGACCCAGTACTTC
>TRBV13|.|TRBJ2-7|.
CASSLATMRGKYTYEQYF
TGTGCCAGCAGCTTAGCGACAATGAGGGGGAAGTACACCTACGAGCAGTACTTC
>TRBV2|TRBD1|TRBJ1-5|.
CASSGAPGQSDSNQPQHF
TGTGCCAGCAGCGGCGCTCCGGGACAGAGCGATAGCAATCAGCCCCAGCATTTT
>TRBV5-6|TRBD1|TRBJ1-1|.
CASSRTGMTEAFF
TGTGCCAGCAGCCGGACAGGGATGACTGAAGCTTTCTTT
>TRBV9|TRBD2|TRBJ2-1|.
CASSAWEGQHNEQFF
TGTGCCAGCAGCGCCTGGGAGGGGCAACACAATGAGCAGTTCTTC
>TRBV27|.|TRBJ1-4|.
CASSLRTVDRKLFF
TGTGCCAGCAGTTTACGGACAGTAGACAGAAAACTGTTTTTT
>TRBV5-5|.|TRBJ1-2|.
CASSLGDRLHGYTF
TGTGCCAGCAGCTTGGGTGACAGGCTGCATGGCTACACCTTC
>TRBV4-3|TRBD1|TRBJ2-7|few
CASSQDAGTGGSYEQYF
TGCGCCAGCAGCCAAGATGCCGGGACAGGGGGCTCCTACGAGCAGTACTTC
>TRBV2|.|TRBJ2-5|.
CASSGETQYF
TGTGCCAGCAGTGGAGAGACCCAGTACTTC
>TRBV10-3|TRBD2|TRBJ2-3|once
CAIAGGPGGDTQYF
TGTGCCATAGCGGGGGGGCCGGGCGGAGATACGCAGTATTTT
>TRBV4-3|.|TRBJ2-2|.
CASSQDRANTGELFF
TGCGCCAGCAGCCAAGATAGGGCCAACACCGGGGAGCTGTTTTTT